The rows below give T cell receptor beta chains drawn from one sample of a study of identical twins. TCRdb analysed the 5' RACE reads with MiXCR anew, one entry per CDR3 protein. The data hold 250,000 or so distinct CDR3 sequences, with 7.5% observed a single time. These data also featured in a second study, about yellow fever vaccine responses in identical twins.

Sequenced input: CD8+ T cells sorted from blood. All receptors derive from a woman between 18 and 29 years old in good health. Each CDR3 is given with its conserved first and last residue. D genes are given only for firm matches. Clone size appears in some rows only: once, few, many, or a class for an expanded clone.

D gene,CDR3 length,clone size,V gene,J gene,CDR3 protein,CDR3 DNA
TRBD1,14,few,TRBV7-6,TRBJ1-4,CASGADRRNEKLFF,TGTGCCAGCGGGGCGGACAGGCGAAATGAAAAACTGTTTTTT
NA,13,NA,TRBV28,TRBJ1-2,CASSSTGSYGYTF,TGTGCCAGCAGTTCAACAGGGTCCTATGGCTACACCTTC
NA,16,NA,TRBV7-6,TRBJ2-5,CASSLILSVEQETQYF,TGTGCCAGCAGCTTAATCCTTTCGGTGGAACAAGAGACCCAGTACTTC
NA,14,many,TRBV20-1,TRBJ1-5,CSARDDYGNQPQHF,TGCAGTGCTAGAGATGACTACGGGAATCAGCCCCAGCATTTT
TRBD1,15,few,TRBV20-1,TRBJ2-1,CSAHTDRGPYNEQFF,TGCAGTGCCCACACGGACAGGGGACCTTACAATGAGCAGTTCTTC
NA,14,few,TRBV13,TRBJ2-2,CASSLETSPGELFF,TGTGCCAGCAGCTTAGAAACGTCTCCCGGGGAGCTGTTTTTT
NA,16,few,TRBV7-6,TRBJ2-1,CASSSLVAVRGHEQFF,TGTGCCAGCAGCTCTCTTGTGGCGGTCCGAGGCCATGAGCAGTTCTTC
NA,15,NA,TRBV18,TRBJ2-3,CASSPPDRFTDTQYF,TGTGCCAGCTCGCCTCCGGACAGATTCACAGATACGCAGTATTTT
NA,16,NA,TRBV18,TRBJ2-1,CASSPQHGMAHPEQFF,TGTGCCAGCTCACCCCAACATGGAATGGCCCATCCTGAGCAGTTCTTC
NA,14,many,TRBV11-2,TRBJ2-5,CASSLAGNWETQYF,TGTGCCAGCAGCTTAGCTGGCAACTGGGAGACCCAGTACTTC
NA,14,NA,TRBV5-6,TRBJ2-5,CASSPEGRGETQYF,TGTGCCAGCAGCCCAGAGGGGAGAGGGGAGACCCAGTACTTC
NA,14,NA,TRBV12-3/TRBV12-4,TRBJ2-5,CASSLIANQETQYF,TGTGCCAGCAGTTTGATAGCGAACCAAGAGACCCAGTACTTC
TRBD2,15,few,TRBV5-1,TRBJ2-3,CASSKTSGITDTQYF,TGCGCCAGCAGCAAAACTAGCGGGATCACAGATACGCAGTATTTT